A single sample is the source of the 32 T cell receptor beta chains below, sequenced in a study of blood T cell repertoires in COVID-19. Sequenced by immunoSEQ multiplex PCR; TCRdb stores in-frame clones only, minus some. The top ten clones hold more than 9.5% of a sample with roughly 59,000 clones, roughly 80% of them seen once. The sample comprised peripheral blood. All receptors come from a human donor in a cohort sampled during active COVID-19.

J is TRBJ1-6 and V is TRBV19; tentative D call: TRBD1 (5 bases). The CDR3 is 15 amino acids. Trimming cost V 7 bases and J 7 bases, with 17 bases left between them. The germline CDR1 and CDR2 sequences are LNHDA and SQIVND (reference sequence). The CDR3 DNA reads TGTGCCAGTACCCCATTAGGGGTAAACAATTCACCCCTCCACTTT. This sequence encodes CASTPLGVNNSPLHF.

The chain carries TRBV18 and TRBJ2-7; the match to TRBD1 covers 9 bases. The CDR3 is 15 amino acids. V lost 3 bases, J lost 6 bases, and 9 bases stayed unmatched. Germline V gives CDR1 KGHSH, CDR2 LQKENI. For the CDR3, the DNA is TGTGCCAGCTCACCGGGGACAGGGTCGTGGGCCGAGCAGTACTTC. Translated: CASSPGTGSWAEQYF.

The chain links TRBV6-5 to TRBJ2-3, with 7 bases matching TRBD2. Germline values: CDR1 MNHEY, CDR2 SVGAGI. Germline trimming cut 3 bases from V and 4 bases from J; bases unmatched to any gene: 4. The length of the CDR3 is 14 residues. The CDR3 sequence is CASSYAGVADTQYF. In nucleotides, the CDR3 is TGTGCCAGCAGTTATGCGGGAGTGGCAGATACGCAGTATTTT.

The rearrangement links TRBV5-4 to TRBJ2-4; 7 positions agree with TRBD2. CDR3 length equals 14 residues. The V and J ends lost 0 bases and 8 bases, in that order; junction bases with no gene match: 5. Germline CDR1 SGHNT, CDR2 YYREEE (reference sequence). CDR3 sequence (DNA): TGTGCCAGCAGCTTGGCTCTCCGGGGGGACATTCAGTACTTC. It yields the protein CASSLALRGDIQYF.

The rearrangement joins TRBV7-8 to TRBJ2-2, with D perhaps matching TRBD1 (5 bases). CDR1 is SGHVS, CDR2 FQNEAQ, per germline. The ends were cut back, 0 bases at V and 6 bases at J, with 20 bases in the middle. This CDR3 region has 18 residues. CDR3 bases: TGTGCCAGCAGCTTAGCGGGGATCCAGGTGGGGCTGGCCGGGGAGCTGTTTTTT. Translated: CASSLAGIQVGLAGELFF.

The J gene is TRBJ2-4, the V gene TRBV21-1; the table's D call, TRBD2, has no DNA check behind it. TRBV21-1 corresponds to a pseudogene. This CDR3 is built from 17 residues. The CDR3 DNA follows: TGTGCCAGCAGGAATACGTTCCGGCCGAGGGCCAAAAACATTCAGTACTTC. It is translated as CASRNTFRPRAKNIQYF.

This chain connects TRBV9 to TRBJ2-5, with D perhaps TRBD1 (5 bases). The germline CDR1 and CDR2 sequences are SGDLS and YYNGEE. The CDR3 has 14 residues. V was cut by 4 bases and J by 5 bases, with 15 bases left in between. The CDR3 bases are TGTGCCAGCAGCCGGACCGTTAAGGGGGAGACCCAGTACTTC. The encoded protein is CASSRTVKGETQYF.

The rearrangement links TRBV11-3 to TRBJ2-5, with 7 bases aligning to TRBD2. The junction had 6 bases not matched to a gene; V was cut back by 5 bases and J by 0 bases. This CDR3 region has 15 residues. Germline V gives CDR1 SGHNT, CDR2 YENEEA. CDR3 coding DNA: TGTGCCAGCAGCCTGGCTAGCGGACACCAAGAGACCCAGTACTTC. This encodes CASSLASGHQETQYF.

This chain connects TRBV7-2 to TRBJ2-1; 14 nucleotides agree with TRBD2. V dropped 0 bases and J dropped 10; count of bases not matched to a gene: 5. This CDR3 has 16 amino acids. The germline CDR1 and CDR2 sequences are SGHTA and FQGNSA. The DNA for the CDR3 is TGTGCCAGCAGCTTAGCGGGGACTAGCGGGAGATCCGAGCAGTTCTTC. Translating gives CASSLAGTSGRSEQFF.

The rearrangement joins TRBV28 to TRBJ2-7; 8 positions match TRBD1. V gave up 6 bases and J gave up 2 bases; unmatched junction bases: 6. The CDR3 contains 14 residues. Per germline, CDR1 MDHEN and CDR2 SYDVKM. CDR3 sequence reads: CASSYDRGPYEQYF. Here the CDR3 DNA reads TGTGCCAGCAGCTACGACAGGGGCCCCTACGAGCAGTACTTC.

The chain is built from TRBV7-2 and TRBJ1-5, with D perhaps TRBD1 (6 bases). V dropped 5 bases and J dropped 3 bases, with 11 bases sitting between them. The CDR3 consists of 14 residues. Looked up from germline, CDR1 is SGHTA and CDR2 is FQGNSA. CDR3 protein: CASSQQGDNQPQHF. CDR3 sequence (DNA): TGTGCCAGCAGCCAACAGGGAGACAATCAGCCCCAGCATTTT.

The chain has TRBV3-1 (or the pseudogene TRBV3-2) and TRBJ2-7; 7 positions match TRBD1. The V gene's germline CDR1 is LGHDT and CDR2 YNNKEL (reference sequence). The trim removed 0 bases at V and 1 base at J, leaving 21 bases unmatched. The CDR3 runs to 21 residues. In DNA form, the CDR3 reads TGTGCCAGCAGCCAAGAGCCGGGACAGAGATTTATATTGGGTATTTCCTACGAGCAGTACTTC. Its translation: CASSQEPGQRFILGISYEQYF.

This clone was observed a few times. This chain connects TRBV18 to TRBJ2-2; D call uncertain. The germline V gene encodes CDR1 KGHSH and CDR2 LQKENI. The CDR3 length is 18 residues. V gave up 5 bases and J gave up 1 base, with 20 bases separating them. CDR3 DNA sequence: TGTGCCAGCTCAACTACGCCTACTCGGCCTCTGAACACCGGGGAGCTGTTTTTT. This translates into CASSTTPTRPLNTGELFF. The full variable domain, rest sourced from reference TRBV18 and TRBJ2-2, is NAGVMQNPRHLVRRRGQEARLRCSPMKGHSHVYWYRQLPEEGLKFMVYLQKENIIDESGMPKERFSAEFPKEGPSILRIQQVVRGDSAAYFCASSTTPTRPLNTGELFFGEGSRLTVL.

V usage is TRBV5-3 and J usage is TRBJ1-2; TRBD1 might be the D (6 bases). TRBV5-3 is placed among ORFs of uncertain function. Trimming stripped 5 bases from V and 4 bases from J, with 21 bases between. The CDR3 totals 16 residues. CDR3: CARSRSYHRDPYGYTF. CDR3 in DNA: TGTGCCAGAAGTCGGAGCTACCACAGGGACCCCTATGGCTACACCTTC.

A single count supports this clone. The chain carries TRBV5-5 and TRBJ1-4, with D uncertain. The V gene's germline CDR1 is SGHKS and CDR2 YYEKEE (reference sequence). The CDR3 spans 14 residues. The ends were cut back, 4 bases at V and 4 bases at J, with 11 bases in the middle. The CDR3 bases are TGTGCCAGCAGCCGGACGGGGAGTAATGAAAAACTGTTTTTT. Amino acid sequence: CASSRTGSNEKLFF.

The V call is TRBV2, the J call TRBJ2-4; 8 nucleotides agree with TRBD2. The germline V gene has CDR1 SNHLY and CDR2 FYNNEI. CDR3 length: 14 amino acids. Germline trimming cut 0 bases from V and 8 bases from J; bases unmatched to any gene: 3. CDR3 in amino acids: CASSEAGTRDIQYF. CDR3 coding DNA: TGTGCCAGCAGTGAAGCTGGGACTAGGGACATTCAGTACTTC.

The chain uses TRBV24-1 and TRBJ2-7; maybe TRBD1 (6 bases). The CDR3 totals 13 residues. Trimming took 9 bases from V and 5 from J, leaving 16 bases between them. Germline V gene data show CDR1 as KGHDR and CDR2 as SFDVKD. The CDR3 nucleotides read TGTGCCACCGAATCTCAGGGGACCCACGAGCAGTACTTC. This encodes CATESQGTHEQYF.

This clone appeared a few times. The genes are TRBV2 and TRBJ2-2, with a weak D call TRBD1 (6 bases). Deletions cut 9 bases from V and 11 bases from J, with 16 bases between. CDR1 and CDR2 from the germline V gene are SNHLY and FYNNEI. The CDR3 sequence is 12 residues long. The CDR3 is CASQPDSPELFF. DNA of the CDR3: TGTGCCAGTCAACCGGACAGTCCAGAGCTGTTTTTT.

The chain uses TRBV6-2 or TRBV6-3 and TRBJ2-3, with TRBD2 as a possible D gene (6 bases). V was shortened by 3 bases and J by 3 bases, with 13 bases between the two germline ends. This CDR3 comprises 15 residues. Germline CDR1 and CDR2: MNHEY and SVGEGT. Here the CDR3 DNA reads TGTGCCAGCAGTTATACTTACGGACTAACAGATACGCAGTATTTT. Its protein product is CASSYTYGLTDTQYF.

The chain recombines TRBV9 with TRBJ2-5; D may be TRBD2 (5 bases). CDR3 length: 15 residues. Trimming removed 1 base at V and 5 bases at J, with 15 bases between. CDR1 is SGDLS and CDR2 is YYNGEE in the germline V gene. The CDR3 sequence: CASSVRGIGSETQYF. CDR3 DNA sequence: TGTGCCAGCAGCGTACGGGGAATAGGTAGTGAGACCCAGTACTTC.

V is TRBV4-2 and J is TRBJ2-3; D may be TRBD2 (6 bases). V lost 0 bases, J lost 0 bases, and 16 bases lay in between. The CDR3 is made up of 18 amino acids. Germline assignment: CDR1 LGHNA and CDR2 YNFKEQ. CDR3 in DNA: TGTGCCAGCAGCCAAGAGATAGGTAGGAGCGGGAGCACAGATACGCAGTATTTT. Amino acids: CASSQEIGRSGSTDTQYF.

The V gene is TRBV6-2 or TRBV6-3, the J gene TRBJ1-5; D ambiguous. Germline V CDR1 and CDR2: MNHEY, SVGEGT. Trimming cost V 2 bases and J 6 bases, with 11 bases left between them. The CDR3 is made up of 14 amino acids. The CDR3 sequence: CASSYDVGGQPQHF. CDR3 nucleotide sequence: TGTGCCAGCAGTTACGATGTCGGCGGTCAGCCCCAGCATTTT.

The V gene is TRBV28, the J gene TRBJ1-5; D gene uncertain. V was cut by 0 bases and J by 5 bases, with 8 bases left in between. CDR1 and CDR2 (germline): MDHEN, SYDVKM. This CDR3 is built from 14 residues. CDR3 loop: CASSLWGAHQPQHF. In DNA, the CDR3 is TGTGCCAGCAGTTTATGGGGAGCGCATCAGCCCCAGCATTTT.

The V gene is TRBV29-1, the J gene TRBJ1-4, with 7 bases lining up with TRBD1. The CDR3 runs 14 residues. CDR1 and CDR2 from the germline V gene are SQVTM and ANQGSEA. Germline trimming cut 4 bases from V and 3 bases from J; bases unmatched to any gene: 5. This CDR3 is CSVGRDSANEKLFF. The CDR3 DNA reads as TGCAGCGTTGGCCGGGACAGCGCTAATGAAAAACTGTTTTTT.

This rearrangement joins TRBV25-1 to TRBJ2-3, with 7 bases identical to TRBD1. Germline lookup yields CDR1 MGHDK and CDR2 SYGVNS. This CDR3 region has 15 residues. J gave up 2 bases and V 8 bases, and 10 bases lay outside the gene matches. The CDR3 here is CASSVDRAITDTQYF. The CDR3 nucleotides read TGTGCCAGCTCCGTAGACAGGGCGATCACAGATACGCAGTATTTT.

This clone was found a few times. The chain uses TRBV6-5 and TRBJ1-5, with TRBD1 matching over 7 bases. Germline V lookup: CDR1 MNHEY, CDR2 SVGAGI. This CDR3 is built from 14 residues. V was clipped by 5 bases and J by 1 base; unmatched bases: 2. The CDR3 reads CASSQGVSNQPQHF. In DNA form, the CDR3 reads TGTGCCAGCAGTCAGGGGGTGAGCAATCAGCCCCAGCATTTT.

The CDR3 nucleotides are TGCGCCAGCAGCTTGTTTGCAGGGGGCAAAGAGACCCAGTACTTC. This translates into CASSLFAGGKETQYF. The V and J genes are TRBV5-1 and TRBJ2-5; 8 bases match TRBD1. Germline V gene lookup returns CDR1 SGHRS and CDR2 YFSETQ. The V segment lost 1 base and the J segment 3 bases; nucleotides outside the gene matches: 5. The CDR3 has 15 amino acids.

This clone came up once. DNA for the CDR3: TGTGCCAGCAGATCAGCCGGCAGTACTTCAGGATCCGAGCAGTACTTC. Residues: CASRSAGSTSGSEQYF. The rearrangement links TRBV7-2 to TRBJ2-7; D call uncertain. CDR1 is SGHTA and CDR2 is FQGNSA in the germline V gene. V was cut by 6 bases and J by 6 bases, with 24 bases left in between. This CDR3 has 16 amino acids. Full variable domain (remainder filled in from reference TRBV7-2 and TRBJ2-7): GAGVSQSPSNKVTEKGKDVELRCDPISGHTALYWYRQSLGQGLEFLIYFQGNSAPDKSGLPSDRFSAERTGGSVSTLTIQRTQQEDSAVYLCASRSAGSTSGSEQYFGPGTRLTVT.

This clone was seen more than once but under ten times. The chain uses TRBV9 and TRBJ2-1; TRBD2 agrees at 12 bases. The CDR3 is made up of 15 amino acids. The germline V gene has CDR1 SGDLS and CDR2 YYNGEE. The trim removed 0 bases at V and 10 bases at J, leaving 5 bases unmatched. CDR3 DNA: TGTGCCAGCAGCGTAGTCTCTAGCGGGAGGGGCGAGCAGTTCTTC. This translates into CASSVVSSGRGEQFF.

V and J are TRBV5-4 and TRBJ2-5, with a weak D call TRBD1 (5 bases). Trimming stripped 4 bases from V and 4 bases from J, with 17 bases between. CDR3 length: 15 amino acids. In germline, CDR1 is SGHNT, CDR2 YYREEE (reference sequence). The CDR3 region is CASSVGLGVAETQYF. The CDR3 region has the DNA TGTGCCAGCAGCGTTGGTCTAGGGGTGGCAGAGACCCAGTACTTC.

Details on this clone: At one of its ends the junction is not consistent with the germline gene, which may arise from a read error. This rearrangement joins TRBV5-3 to TRBJ1-1; 8 nucleotides agree with TRBD1. TRBV5-3 is known as an ORF, though its function is uncertain. The CDR3 loop spans 11 amino acids. The CDR3 region has the DNA TGTGCCAGAAGCCTACAGGGGGGGCTAGTCTTT. It encodes CARSLQGGLVF.

The V gene is TRBV5-4, the J gene TRBJ1-2, with D perhaps TRBD1 (5 bases). The CDR3 contains 15 residues. V was clipped by 1 base and J by 5 bases, with 15 bases between them. Germline V CDR1 and CDR2: SGHNT, YYREEE (reference sequence). CDR3 region: CASSLLGEGEYGYTF. In DNA, the CDR3 is TGTGCCAGCAGCTTGTTAGGGGAAGGAGAGTATGGCTACACCTTC.